This note documents a single TCR beta chain sequence. This CDR3 region has 15 residues. Germline V gene lookup returns CDR1 SGHVS and CDR2 FNYEAQ. Trimming took off 1 base at V and 10 bases at J, with 17 bases between the two ends. In the authors' workflow: Amplification of reference gene primers provided the estimated nucleated cell counts. Clones were sequenced by immunoSEQ multiplex PCR, and TCRdb holds only the in-frame ones, with some missing. Clonal size and the V and J genes are those of that table, whereas D and trimming came from the DNA. The data contain hundreds of thousands of clones, 83% of them singletons. The sample is drawn from a study of blood T cell repertoires in COVID-19. Study in general: Spain, Italy and the United States supplied samples that represented acute and convalescent COVID-19. The cDNA or gDNA used as material had been derived from T cells, B-cell-depleted T cells, or PBMCs.

The source of this sequence is a woman in her fifties or sixties with acute or convalescent COVID-19. The chain combines TRBV7-6 with TRBJ2-1, with D possibly being TRBD2 (6 bases). Input material: peripheral blood. In nucleotides, the CDR3 is TGTGCCAGCAGCTTAGAGGGAGGATCATCAGGCGAGCAGTTCTTC. Translated: CASSLEGGSSGEQFF.